The text below deals with one T cell receptor beta chain. This record belongs to a study of blood T cell repertoires in COVID-19. There are 14 residues in the CDR3. The V gene lost 8 bases and the J gene lost 6 bases, with 17 bases spanning the gap. Germline CDR1 MDHEN, CDR2 SYDVKM. Measured with immunoSEQ multiplex PCR; TCRdb has only the in-frame clones, and not every one. The sample lists about 270,000 clones, approximately 90% occurring once. The chain is built from TRBV28 and TRBJ1-5; no definite D call. This receptor was identified in a woman in her forties or fifties who had recovered from COVID-19. The sequencing input was PBMCs or T cells enriched from blood (not recorded which). DNA for the CDR3: TGTGCCAGCCAAACGGGAGGGTTTAGTCAGCCCCAGCATTTT. Residues: CASQTGGFSQPQHF. Full variable domain (remainder filled in from reference TRBV28 and TRBJ1-5): DVKVTQSSRYLVKRTGEKVFLECVQDMDHENMFWYRQDPGLGLRLIYFSYDVKMKEKGDIPEGYSVSREKKERFSLILESASTNQTSMYLCASQTGGFSQPQHFGDGTRLSIL.